This TCR beta chain was identified during a study of T cell changes during pregnancy in multiple sclerosis (dated 2019 in TCRdb). About the study as a whole: In women with multiple sclerosis, the researchers looked at how the T cell repertoire shifted as pregnancy progressed.

Looking up the germline V gene yields CDR1 SGHTA and CDR2 FQGNSA. The CDR3 runs 14 amino acids, cysteine and phenylalanine included. Only the CDR3 part of the read is kept: 42 bases, read in frame from the first base. The junction shows trimming of 5 bases on V and 7 bases on J, plus 15 bases between the germline ends. As to this clone: This receptor's antigen is unknown. No per-base quality is available; no much larger clone lies one base away.

Library preparation was by the immunoSEQ multiplex PCR assay. TCRdb retrieved this table from immuneACCESS and kept in-frame rearrangements only. Not all clones are present; in checked studies, unresolved V genes account for under half, and no reason is known for the remainder. Across this sample there are around 78,000 clones, with 93% seen only once. 2.5% of the sample is in the top ten clones. This TCR derives from a female donor with multiple sclerosis, enrolled in a pregnancy study. Sequenced material: peripheral blood, taken in the second trimester of pregnancy. The chain joins TRBV7-2 to TRBJ1-5; no D segment can be confidently identified. The CDR3 amino acid sequence is: CASSAVGVGQPQHF. DNA sequence: TGTGCCAGCAGCGCGGTCGGGGTGGGGCAGCCCCAGCATTTT.